What follows are 9 T cell receptor beta chains derived from one specimen sequenced in a study of blood T cell repertoires in COVID-19. Measured with immunoSEQ multiplex PCR; TCRdb has only the in-frame clones, and not every one. This table holds approximately 70,000 clones, more than 75% found once. Sequenced: peripheral blood. The receptors originated from a man in his 70s with active or convalescent COVID-19.

On this clone: Distinct nucleotide sequences in the sample also encode this CDR3. The chain couples TRBV20-1 to TRBJ2-7; D may be TRBD2 (5 bases). Germline-derived CDR1 and CDR2 are DFQATT and SNEGSKA (reference sequence). The V end lost 5 bases, the J end lost 5 bases, and 10 bases lay between the germline ends. The CDR3 runs 11 residues. CDR3 in DNA: TGCAGTGCTCGGAGCGGTCACGAGCAGTACTTC. Translation gives CSARSGHEQYF.

The chain combines TRBV7-2 with TRBJ2-7, with 9 bases that match TRBD1. The germline V gene encodes CDR1 SGHTA and CDR2 FQGNSA. J was trimmed by 0 bases and V by 2 bases; bases with no gene match: 8. This CDR3 is 17 amino acids long. This CDR3 reads CASSLTGTGMSSYEQYF. In nucleotides, the CDR3 is TGTGCCAGCAGCTTAACCGGGACAGGGATGAGCTCCTACGAGCAGTACTTC.

This clone was seen only once. This rearrangement joins TRBV6-1 to TRBJ2-1; 10 bases agree with TRBD1. The CDR3 is 18 residues long. Germline V gene lookup returns CDR1 MNHNS and CDR2 SASEGT. With V trimmed by 2 bases and J by 0 bases, 7 bases remained unmatched. CDR3 in amino acids: CASSERGQGSGSYNEQFF. CDR3 sequence (DNA): TGTGCCAGCAGTGAACGGGGACAGGGGTCGGGCTCCTACAATGAGCAGTTCTTC.

This sequence joins TRBV7-9 and TRBJ2-7; D possibly corresponds to TRBD1 (6 bases). Trimming stripped 5 bases from V and 0 bases from J, with 14 bases between. The germline CDR1 and CDR2 sequences are SEHNR and FQNEAQ (reference sequence). The CDR3 totals 15 residues. Here the CDR3 reads CASSPRGGSSYEQYF. The CDR3 DNA sequence: TGTGCCAGCAGCCCAAGAGGGGGAAGCTCCTACGAGCAGTACTTC.

This clone occurred a few times. The rearrangement links TRBV5-4 to TRBJ2-5; 14 bases fit TRBD2. The germline V gene has CDR1 SGHNT and CDR2 YYREEE (reference sequence). V shed 0 bases and J 4 bases; nucleotides not matched to a gene: 2. The CDR3 covers 16 residues. The CDR3 loop is CASSLGLAGGGETQYF. The CDR3 bases are TGTGCCAGCAGCTTGGGACTAGCGGGAGGGGGAGAGACCCAGTACTTC.

The gene calls are TRBV4-3 and TRBJ1-2; D gene uncertain. Looked up from germline, CDR1 is LGHNA and CDR2 is YSLEER. The CDR3 is 15 amino acids. The germline V and J ends were trimmed by 0 bases and 7 bases, with 15 bases remaining between them. The CDR3 spells CASSQEVSLRSGYTF. CDR3 sequence (DNA): TGCGCCAGCAGCCAAGAGGTTAGTCTACGAAGTGGCTACACCTTC.

The chain carries TRBV6-5 and TRBJ1-2; TRBD1 is a possible D gene (5 bases). V was cut by 6 bases and J by 4 bases, with 18 bases left in between. Germline CDR1 reads MNHEY; CDR2 reads SVGAGI. This CDR3 has 15 amino acids. In DNA form, the CDR3 reads TGTGCCAGCAGCAACGGGGGATTGGGGACCTATGGCTACACCTTC. As protein: CASSNGGLGTYGYTF.

The gene calls are TRBV4-2 and TRBJ1-4; D possibly corresponds to TRBD1 (5 bases). The germline gives CDR1 LGHNA, CDR2 YNFKEQ. The V gene lost 3 bases and the J gene lost 6 bases, with 14 bases spanning the gap. This CDR3 region has 15 residues. This CDR3 is CASSHHTDTDEKLFF. The CDR3 DNA follows: TGTGCCAGCAGCCACCACACGGACACCGATGAAAAACTGTTTTTT.

The rearrangement joins TRBV7-9 to TRBJ1-1, with 7 bases aligning to TRBD1. There are 14 residues in the CDR3. The germline V gene encodes CDR1 SEHNR and CDR2 FQNEAQ (reference sequence). Losses at the gene ends were 4 bases for V and 4 bases for J; bases not matched to a gene: 6. CDR3 in DNA: TGTGCCAGCAGCTCCGGACAGGCAGGCACTGAAGCTTTCTTT. It codes for CASSSGQAGTEAFF.